The 28 T cell receptor beta chains below come from one sample, sequenced in a study of vaccination and CD4 T cells after COVID-19. CD4+ T cells that had been cultured provided DNA sequenced with the Oncomine TCR Beta short-read assay. TCRdb re-called the PCR reads through MiXCR, storing one row per CDR3 protein. The sample lists roughly 14,000 distinct CDR3 sequences; roughly 50% were seen once. Treatment indicated: approximately 10-day PBMC culture with coronavirus spike peptide pools or control peptides (ViraFEST assay). These receptors lack a known antigen. Sample: cultured CD4+ T cells from blood, taken after SARS-CoV-2 vaccination. Receptor source: a human donor with COVID-19.

The chain joins TRBV7-6 to TRBJ1-1; tentatively, D is TRBD1 (6 bases). The CDR3 sequence is 15 residues long. CDR1 is SGHVS, CDR2 FNYEAQ, per germline. V lost 2 bases and J lost 6, with 16 bases in between. CDR3: CASSLTGLRDAEAFF. CDR3 nucleotides: TGTGCCAGCAGCTTAACAGGGTTGAGAGACGCTGAAGCTTTCTTT.

This clonotype was observed a handful of times. The J gene is TRBJ2-4, the V gene TRBV6-2 or TRBV6-3; D possibly corresponds to TRBD1 (6 bases). Germline-derived CDR1 and CDR2 are MNHEY and SVGEGT. Trimming took off 0 bases at V and 3 bases at J, with 27 bases between the two ends. The CDR3 has 21 residues. CDR3 bases: TGTGCCAGCAGTTACTCTCTACGAACTAAGCCCGGGACACCTTACAAAAACATTCAGTACTTC. Amino acid sequence: CASSYSLRTKPGTPYKNIQYF.

This clonotype was seen more than once but under ten times. V is TRBV27 and J is TRBJ2-1; D is ambiguous. Trimming removed 3 bases at V and 5 bases at J, with 17 bases between. Germline V gene sequence: CDR1 MNHEY, CDR2 SMNVEV (reference sequence). The CDR3 loop spans 16 amino acids. The CDR3, as DNA: TGTGCCAGCAGTTTTCAGGCCCTCCAATCCGACAATGAGCAGTTCTTC. Its protein product is CASSFQALQSDNEQFF.

In this sample, this clonotype turned up a few times. The rearrangement links TRBV27 to TRBJ1-5; no clear D gene. Germline V gene lookup returns CDR1 MNHEY and CDR2 SMNVEV (reference sequence). The CDR3 is 15 amino acids. Trimming left V 6 bases short and J 4 bases short, with 16 bases between. CDR3 DNA: TGTGCCAGCAGCCTACAAGGGTTGGGAAATCAGCCCCAGCATTTT. This translates into CASSLQGLGNQPQHF.

The chain couples TRBV20-1 to TRBJ2-6; D is unclear. Trimming shortened V by 5 bases and J by 2 bases, and 7 bases separated the two germline ends. The CDR3 runs to 13 residues. Germline loops: CDR1 DFQATT, CDR2 SNEGSKA (reference sequence). The DNA for the CDR3 is TGCAGTGCTGCTACCCCTGGGGCCAACGTCCTGACTTTC. This translates into CSAATPGANVLTF.

The genes are TRBV20-1 and TRBJ1-3; D gene uncertain. The V gene lost 3 bases and the J gene lost 4 bases, with 10 bases spanning the gap. CDR1 is DFQATT, CDR2 SNEGSKA, per germline (reference sequence). The CDR3 runs to 13 residues. For the CDR3, the DNA is TGCAGTGCTAGCCCTCGCGAAGGAAACACCATATATTTT. This sequence encodes CSASPREGNTIYF.

The chain has TRBV5-1 and TRBJ2-7; D uncertain. Per germline, CDR1 SGHRS and CDR2 YFSETQ. This CDR3 contains 12 residues. Deletions cut 9 bases from V and 0 bases from J, with 10 bases between. This chain's CDR3 is CATPMSSYEQYF. The CDR3 DNA reads as TGCGCCACGCCTATGAGCTCCTACGAGCAGTACTTC.

This clonotype was counted only a few times. The CDR3 region is CASSGTVPRNSPLHF. Written as DNA, the CDR3 is TGTGCCAGCAGCGGGACGGTACCGAGGAATTCACCCCTCCACTTT. This chain connects TRBV2 to TRBJ1-6; D is possibly TRBD1 (5 bases). Trimming took 6 bases from V and 7 from J, leaving 16 bases between them. This CDR3 has 15 amino acids. Germline CDR1 and CDR2: SNHLY and FYNNEI.

The V call is TRBV20-1, the J call TRBJ2-7, with D maybe TRBD1 (6 bases). Germline V gene lookup returns CDR1 DFQATT and CDR2 SNEGSKA (reference sequence). The ends were cut back, 4 bases at V and 3 bases at J, with 16 bases in the middle. The CDR3 runs 14 residues. The CDR3 loop reads CSANGPGALYEQYF. The CDR3 DNA reads TGCAGTGCTAATGGACCAGGGGCGCTCTACGAGCAGTACTTC.

J is TRBJ2-5 and V is TRBV12-3 or TRBV12-4; a possible D gene is TRBD1 (6 bases). V lost 4 bases and J 4 bases, leaving 13 bases between the germline ends. The CDR3 totals 14 residues. The CDR3 DNA sequence: TGTGCCAGCAGTTCCCACAGGGTTTCAGAGACCCAGTACTTC. Protein sequence: CASSSHRVSETQYF.

This chain uses TRBV6-5 with TRBJ2-3; D is unresolved. The CDR3 is 12 residues long. Germline CDR1 is MNHEY and CDR2 is SVGAGI. V was trimmed by 4 bases and J by 0 bases, leaving 2 bases between them. The CDR3 here is CASSSSTDTQYF. CDR3 nucleotide sequence: TGTGCCAGCAGTTCAAGCACAGATACGCAGTATTTT.

This clonotype was found once. J is TRBJ2-1 and V is TRBV6-2 or TRBV6-3, with 8 bases matching TRBD2. Germline CDR1 MNHEY, CDR2 SVGEGT. V shed 6 bases, J shed 4 bases, and the junction held 5 bases outside the gene matches. The CDR3 sequence is 14 residues long. The CDR3 is CASSPQRGYNEQFF. The DNA for the CDR3 is TGTGCCAGCAGCCCTCAGCGGGGGTACAATGAGCAGTTCTTC.

This clonotype appeared a few times. This chain links TRBV6-2 or TRBV6-3 with TRBJ1-5; 10 bases align to TRBD1. The CDR3 is made up of 16 amino acids. J gave up 2 bases and V 2 bases, and 3 bases lay outside the gene matches. CDR1 and CDR2 from the germline V gene are MNHEY and SVGEGT. The CDR3 sequence: CASSYTTGGGNQPQHF. CDR3 nucleotides: TGTGCCAGCAGTTACACGACAGGGGGCGGCAATCAGCCCCAGCATTTT.

About this clonotype itself: At one boundary the junction diverges from the germline segment, which might be a read error. The V call is TRBV6-1, the J call TRBJ1-1, with TRBD1 matching 7 bases. Germline lookup yields CDR1 MNHNS and CDR2 SASEGT. This CDR3 is 14 amino acids long. The CDR3 sequence: CAISEAGGVDEAFF. CDR3 sequence (DNA): TGTGCCATCAGTGAGGCAGGGGGAGTGGATGAAGCTTTCTTT.

The CDR3 reads CSARWTGKNYEQYF. In DNA form, the CDR3 reads TGCAGTGCTAGATGGACAGGAAAAAACTACGAGCAGTACTTC. V is TRBV20-1 and J is TRBJ2-7; 7 nucleotides agree with TRBD1. CDR1 and CDR2 (germline): DFQATT, SNEGSKA (reference sequence). This CDR3 region has 14 residues. V shed 2 bases, J shed 3 bases, and the junction held 7 bases outside the gene matches.

The rearrangement uses TRBV12-3 or TRBV12-4 and TRBJ2-2; 9 bases match TRBD2. This CDR3 contains 15 residues. V gave up 3 bases and J gave up 4 bases; unmatched junction bases: 3. For the CDR3, the DNA is TGTGCCAGCAGTTTGGCGGGAGGGATCACCGGGGAGCTGTTTTTT. Translated: CASSLAGGITGELFF.

V and J are TRBV25-1 and TRBJ1-1, with 8 bases fitting TRBD1. V trimming: 6 bases; J trimming: 1 base; junction bases outside the gene matches: 10. The CDR3 is 16 amino acids. CDR1 and CDR2 from the germline V gene are MGHDK and SYGVNS. The CDR3 coding sequence is TGTGCCAGCAGGCTGACAGGGGCAGGTGGGAACACTGAAGCTTTCTTT. It translates to CASRLTGAGGNTEAFF.

The gene calls are TRBV10-3 and TRBJ2-2; TRBD2 is a possible D gene (5 bases). This CDR3 is built from 14 residues. Trimming pared 4 bases from V and 5 bases from J, leaving 11 bases between. CDR1 ENHRY and CDR2 SYGVKD come from the germline V gene. CDR3 sequence: CAISGHTGTGELFF. DNA for the CDR3: TGTGCCATCAGTGGACATACGGGGACCGGGGAGCTGTTTTTT.

As DNA, the CDR3 is TGTGCCACCAGTGAGCCCCCGAGGGTTCTACGGGGCAATGAGCAGTTCTTC. As protein: CATSEPPRVLRGNEQFF. The chain joins TRBV24-1 to TRBJ2-1; TRBD2 is a possible D gene (5 bases). CDR1 and CDR2 (germline): KGHDR, SFDVKD. The CDR3 spans 17 residues. V lost 4 bases and J lost 6, with 21 bases in between.

This clonotype was seen only once. Here the CDR3 DNA reads TGTGCCAGCAGCCCGGGGACAAGAGAATCCCAAGAGACCCAGTACTTC. Translation: CASSPGTRESQETQYF. This chain links TRBV9 with TRBJ2-5, with D possibly matching TRBD1 (6 bases). Germline CDR1 is SGDLS and CDR2 is YYNGEE. The CDR3 has 16 amino acids. V dropped 4 bases and J dropped 1 base, with 17 bases sitting between them.

This clonotype was seen more than once but under ten times. This chain uses TRBV6-1 with TRBJ2-3, with D uncertain. V gave up 2 bases and J gave up 3 bases, with 12 bases separating them. The germline V gene encodes CDR1 MNHNS and CDR2 SASEGT. This CDR3 is built from 15 residues. Written as DNA, the CDR3 is TGTGCCAGCAGTGAACTCCTCAGGCTGACAGATACGCAGTATTTT. Its protein is CASSELLRLTDTQYF.

This sequence joins TRBV20-1 and TRBJ2-5; no clear D gene. Per the germline V gene, CDR1 is DFQATT and CDR2 is SNEGSKA (reference sequence). There are 11 residues in the CDR3. V lost 6 bases to trimming and J lost 0 bases, with 5 bases between them. The CDR3 loop reads CSAHNQETQYF. CDR3 bases: TGCAGTGCCCACAACCAAGAGACCCAGTACTTC.

This clonotype was counted only a few times. The chain employs TRBV5-4 and TRBJ1-1, with 7 bases lining up with TRBD1. J was trimmed by 4 bases and V by 4 bases; bases with no gene match: 7. Germline V gene sequence: CDR1 SGHNT, CDR2 YYREEE (reference sequence). This CDR3 has 14 amino acids. CDR3 sequence (DNA): TGTGCCAGCAGCGTTGCAGGGGGATCCACTGAAGCTTTCTTT. Translating gives CASSVAGGSTEAFF.

The rearrangement joins TRBV7-2 to TRBJ2-1; 9 bases match TRBD2. With V trimmed by 0 bases and J by 0 bases, 6 bases remained unmatched. The CDR3 is 18 amino acids. Germline V gene data show CDR1 as SGHTA and CDR2 as FQGNSA. CDR3 sequence (DNA): TGTGCCAGCAGCTTAGCCCCAGCGGGGGGTCGCTCCTACAATGAGCAGTTCTTC. Protein sequence: CASSLAPAGGRSYNEQFF. The full variable domain, its missing parts supplied by reference TRBV7-2 and TRBJ2-1, is GAGVSQSPSNKVTEKGKDVELRCDPISGHTALYWYRQSLGQGLEFLIYFQGNSAPDKSGLPSDRFSAERTGGSVSTLTIQRTQQEDSAVYLCASSLAPAGGRSYNEQFFGPGTRLTVL.

This clonotype was seen a handful of times. The chain links TRBV20-1 to TRBJ1-2; no definite D call. This CDR3 has 15 residues. Germline V gene lookup returns CDR1 DFQATT and CDR2 SNEGSKA (reference sequence). Trimming stripped 1 base from V and 1 base from J, with 13 bases between. CDR3 loop: CSARAIPGFNYGYTF. The CDR3 DNA reads as TGCAGTGCTAGAGCTATACCGGGGTTTAACTATGGCTACACCTTC.

The chain uses TRBV7-2 and TRBJ2-5; TRBD2 matches 8 bases. V shed 1 base, J shed 1 base, and the junction held 11 bases outside the gene matches. From germline, CDR1 is SGHTA and CDR2 FQGNSA. The CDR3 length is 18 residues. CDR3 protein: CASSLVGAIAGPQETQYF. The CDR3 bases are TGTGCCAGCAGCTTAGTTGGTGCGATAGCGGGGCCCCAAGAGACCCAGTACTTC.

A few counts support this clonotype. The chain employs TRBV5-1 and TRBJ1-5, with D unresolved. Germline V gives CDR1 SGHRS, CDR2 YFSETQ. V gave up 3 bases and J gave up 7 bases, with 14 bases separating them. The CDR3 is 14 amino acids. The CDR3: CASSYESSGQPQHF. Written as DNA, the CDR3 is TGCGCCAGCAGCTACGAATCCAGTGGCCAGCCCCAGCATTTT.

The rearrangement joins TRBV6-1 to TRBJ2-5; 9 bases are shared with TRBD1. The CDR3 sequence is 13 residues long. Unmatched junction bases numbered 3, after V lost 6 bases and J lost 4 bases. In germline, CDR1 is MNHNS, CDR2 SASEGT. In DNA, the CDR3 is TGTGCCAGCAGCCAGGACAGGGGAGAGACCCAGTACTTC. Protein sequence: CASSQDRGETQYF.